The 26 T cell receptor beta chains in this list originate from one sample, sequenced in a study of CD8 T cells in ankylosing spondylitis. Study results and caveats: For ankylosing spondylitis blood, a TCR beta motif of roughly 8 highly homologous variants appeared characteristic.

Their cognate antigens are unknown. TCRdb passed the 5' RACE reads through MiXCR, listing each CDR3 protein once. The data show approximately 400,000 distinct CDR3 sequences, approximately 17% seen once. The source material was blood, either unsorted or a sorted T cell fraction (not recorded which). The receptors were sampled from a male donor with ankylosing spondylitis.

This clonotype turned up a few times. V usage is TRBV11-2 and J usage is TRBJ1-3; D not certain. This CDR3 comprises 11 residues. Germline V gene sequence: CDR1 SGHAT, CDR2 FQNNGV. V was trimmed by 5 bases and J by 8 bases, leaving 7 bases between them. The CDR3 reads CASSASDTIYF. CDR3 in DNA: TGTGCCAGCAGCGCTTCGGACACCATATATTTT.

The gene calls are TRBV5-1 and TRBJ1-2; 8 bases agree with TRBD1. In germline, CDR1 is SGHRS, CDR2 YFSETQ. The CDR3 totals 14 residues. V trimming: 3 bases; J trimming: 0 bases; junction bases outside the gene matches: 1. The CDR3 sequence: CASSSQGANYGYTF. The CDR3 nucleotides are TGCGCCAGCAGCTCACAGGGGGCTAACTATGGCTACACCTTC. The full variable domain, completed using reference TRBV5-1 and TRBJ1-2, is KAGVTQTPRYLIKTRGQQVTLSCSPISGHRSVSWYQQTPGQGLQFLFEYFSETQRNKGNFPGRFSGRQFSNSRSEMNVSTLELGDSALYLCASSSQGANYGYTFGSGTRLTVV.

This clonotype has just a few counts. This chain joins TRBV7-3 and TRBJ2-3; 7 bases line up with TRBD2. The junction had 5 bases not matched to a gene; V was cut back by 6 bases and J by 2 bases. Germline lookup yields CDR1 SGHTA and CDR2 FQGTGA. The length of the CDR3 is 14 residues. CDR3 sequence (DNA): TGTGCCAGCAGAAAAGCGGGGTCCACAGATACGCAGTATTTT. Its protein is CASRKAGSTDTQYF.

V gene TRBV5-1 combines with J gene TRBJ2-2, with D hard to call. Germline V gives CDR1 SGHRS, CDR2 YFSETQ. CDR3 length equals 14 residues. Trimming stripped 0 bases from V and 6 bases from J, with 9 bases between. This CDR3 is CASSLDGLAGELFF. The CDR3 region has the DNA TGCGCCAGCAGCTTGGATGGGTTGGCCGGGGAGCTGTTTTTT.

This rearrangement joins TRBV11-2 to TRBJ2-7, with 10 bases that match TRBD2. Germline loops: CDR1 SGHAT, CDR2 FQNNGV. There are 16 residues in the CDR3. V lost 2 bases and J lost 1; bases outside the gene matches: 5. CDR3 residues: CASSLTSGAGSYEQYF. The CDR3 nucleotides are TGTGCCAGCAGCTTAACTAGCGGGGCTGGGTCCTACGAGCAGTACTTC.

This clonotype was counted only a few times. V and J are TRBV12-3 or TRBV12-4 and TRBJ1-1, with 7 bases fitting TRBD1. The CDR3 contains 13 residues. Unmatched junction bases numbered 5, after V lost 7 bases and J lost 3 bases. CDR3 protein: CASTWDSYTEAFF. The CDR3 DNA reads as TGTGCCAGCACCTGGGACAGCTACACTGAAGCTTTCTTT.

The table lists this clonotype with a few counts. This sequence joins TRBV29-1 and TRBJ2-3; perhaps TRBD1 as D (6 bases). Trimming removed 5 bases from V and 3 bases from J, with 15 bases in between. Germline CDR1 and CDR2: SQVTM and ANQGSEA. The CDR3 has 14 residues. CDR3 region: CSVSPWTETDTQYF. The DNA for the CDR3 is TGCAGCGTTTCCCCCTGGACAGAAACAGATACGCAGTATTTT.

This clonotype was seen only a few times. V usage is TRBV4-1 and J usage is TRBJ2-7; the D gene is possibly TRBD2 (7 bases). The length of the CDR3 is 15 residues. Germline V lookup: CDR1 MGHRA, CDR2 YSYEKL. Trimming cost V 2 bases and J 4 bases, with 15 bases left between them. The CDR3 reads CASSQLKGEGYEQYF. The CDR3 DNA sequence: TGCGCCAGCAGCCAACTAAAGGGGGAGGGTTACGAGCAGTACTTC.

The chain employs TRBV5-1 and TRBJ2-2; the match to TRBD1 covers 9 bases. Germline V CDR1 and CDR2: SGHRS, YFSETQ. The CDR3 spans 16 residues. V dropped 5 bases and J dropped 4; count of bases not matched to a gene: 9. CDR3 DNA sequence: TGCGCCAGCAGTCCGGGACAGGGAGGGGGCACCGGGGAGCTGTTTTTT. Protein: CASSPGQGGGTGELFF.

This clonotype turned up a few times. The V and J genes are TRBV5-1 and TRBJ1-6; no reliable D call. This CDR3 contains 14 residues. Germline loops: CDR1 SGHRS, CDR2 YFSETQ. Trimming removed 1 base at V and 7 bases at J, with 9 bases between. The CDR3 region has the DNA TGCGCCAGCAGCTTGACTACCTCGAATTCACCCCTCCACTTT. As protein: CASSLTTSNSPLHF.

The rearrangement joins TRBV28 to TRBJ1-2; D not resolved. The CDR3 sequence is 11 residues long. The germline gives CDR1 MDHEN, CDR2 SYDVKM. Trimming took 5 bases from V and 4 from J, leaving 5 bases between them. CDR3 residues: CASSSTYGYTF. Here the CDR3 DNA reads TGTGCCAGCAGTAGCACCTATGGCTACACCTTC.

This chain uses TRBV20-1 with TRBJ2-7; 7 nucleotides match TRBD2. J gave up 4 bases and V 5 bases, and 5 bases lay outside the gene matches. The CDR3 has 12 amino acids. The germline CDR1 and CDR2 sequences are DFQATT and SNEGSKA (reference sequence). Written as DNA, the CDR3 is TGCAGTGCTCCTAGCGGTGGTTACGAGCAGTACTTC. This gives the protein CSAPSGGYEQYF.

This clonotype appeared a single time. CDR3 amino acids: CASSPEASEQYF. The CDR3 nucleotides read TGTGCCAGCAGCCCCGAGGCCAGCGAGCAGTACTTC. This chain joins TRBV7-2 and TRBJ2-7, with D unclear. Per germline, CDR1 SGHTA and CDR2 FQGNSA. Trimming stripped 5 bases from V and 6 bases from J, with 11 bases between. The CDR3 has 12 amino acids. Full variable domain (rest looked up from reference TRBV7-2 and TRBJ2-7): GAGVSQSPSNKVTEKGKDVELRCDPISGHTALYWYRQSLGQGLEFLIYFQGNSAPDKSGLPSDRFSAERTGGSVSTLTIQRTQQEDSAVYLCASSPEASEQYFGPGTRLTVT.

The rearrangement joins TRBV24-1 to TRBJ2-1; 11 bases align to TRBD2. V shed 7 bases and J 5 bases; nucleotides not matched to a gene: 6. The germline CDR1 and CDR2 sequences are KGHDR and SFDVKD. This CDR3 is built from 15 residues. In nucleotides, the CDR3 is TGTGCCACCAGCCCGGGACTAGCGGCCCACAATGAGCAGTTCTTC. Translation gives CATSPGLAAHNEQFF.

This clonotype was seen only a few times. The gene calls are TRBV20-1 and TRBJ1-2; no firm D call. Germline CDR1 is DFQATT and CDR2 is SNEGSKA (reference sequence). The CDR3 has 15 residues. V lost 6 bases and J 0 bases, leaving 17 bases between the germline ends. CDR3 in amino acids: CSAVGRERANYGYTF. The CDR3 bases are TGCAGTGCCGTTGGGAGGGAGCGGGCTAACTATGGCTACACCTTC.

This chain uses TRBV29-1 with TRBJ2-3; D possibly corresponds to TRBD2 (5 bases). The germline V and J ends were trimmed by 4 bases and 6 bases, with 14 bases remaining between them. Per the germline V gene, CDR1 is SQVTM and CDR2 is ANQGSEA. The CDR3 totals 13 residues. CDR3: CSVAALALDTQYF. The CDR3 DNA follows: TGCAGCGTTGCGGCCCTAGCTCTGGATACGCAGTATTTT.

Ten or more counts support this clonotype. One end of the junction does not line up with germline, which may come from a read error. This chain joins TRBV5-1 and TRBJ1-1; 9 positions match TRBD1. The CDR3 covers 13 residues. Germline CDR1 reads SGHRS; CDR2 reads YFSETQ. The CDR3 is CASSSTGGTEAFF. The DNA for the CDR3 is TGTGCCAGCAGTTCGACAGGGGGCACTGAAGCTTTCTTT.

For the CDR3, the DNA is TGTGCCAGCTCACCGACAGGGCCCGTAAATCAGCCCCAGCATTTT. Protein: CASSPTGPVNQPQHF. This chain joins TRBV18 and TRBJ1-5; 7 bases fit TRBD1. The CDR3 runs 15 residues. V was clipped by 3 bases and J by 4 bases; unmatched bases: 6. Germline V gene sequence: CDR1 KGHSH, CDR2 LQKENI.

This clonotype came up a few times. The chain joins TRBV14 to TRBJ2-7; D unresolved. This CDR3 has 15 residues. Trimming removed 0 bases from V and 4 bases from J, with 13 bases in between. Germline V gene data show CDR1 as SGHDN and CDR2 as FVKESK. The CDR3 protein is CASSQDLVRVYEQYF. DNA of the CDR3: TGTGCCAGCAGCCAAGATTTGGTCAGAGTTTACGAGCAGTACTTC.

This clonotype was seen a handful of times. V is TRBV4-2 and J is TRBJ2-5, with 8 bases that match TRBD2. Germline values: CDR1 LGHNA, CDR2 YNFKEQ. CDR3 length: 15 residues. V dropped 4 bases and J dropped 5; count of bases not matched to a gene: 9. CDR3 region: CASSPKRERGETQYF. Here the CDR3 DNA reads TGTGCCAGCAGCCCCAAGCGGGAGAGGGGGGAGACCCAGTACTTC.

The rearrangement uses TRBV6-1 and TRBJ2-7; 7 positions match TRBD1. From germline, CDR1 is MNHNS and CDR2 SASEGT. V shed 7 bases and J 0 bases; nucleotides not matched to a gene: 9. The CDR3 loop spans 15 amino acids. DNA of the CDR3: TGTGCCAGCACCCAAATCGGGACAGCCTCCTACGAGCAGTACTTC. This translates into CASTQIGTASYEQYF.

V usage is TRBV18 and J usage is TRBJ1-1; no clear D. The germline V gene has CDR1 KGHSH and CDR2 LQKENI. This CDR3 has 14 amino acids. Deletions cut 6 bases from V and 4 bases from J, with 15 bases between. CDR3 protein: CASSPKPEGTEAFF. Written as DNA, the CDR3 is TGTGCCAGCTCTCCGAAGCCAGAGGGCACTGAAGCTTTCTTT.

This clonotype was counted a few times. The chain combines TRBV7-9 with TRBJ2-2, with D unclear. The CDR3 loop spans 14 amino acids. Germline CDR1 reads SEHNR; CDR2 reads FQNEAQ (reference sequence). Deletions cut 5 bases from V and 6 bases from J, with 13 bases between. The CDR3 DNA reads as TGTGCCAGCAGCACCGCGGTCCAGGCCGGGGAGCTGTTTTTT. This codes for CASSTAVQAGELFF.

The rearrangement links TRBV2 to TRBJ2-1, with a possible D match to TRBD1 (6 bases). This CDR3 has 15 residues. The germline gives CDR1 SNHLY, CDR2 FYNNEI. V dropped 3 bases and J dropped 7 bases, with 16 bases sitting between them. CDR3 residues: CASSDQGPLGNEQFF. CDR3 DNA sequence: TGTGCCAGCAGTGACCAGGGGCCCCTTGGTAATGAGCAGTTCTTC.

This clonotype has more than one count but fewer than ten. V gene TRBV29-1 combines with J gene TRBJ2-1, with TRBD1 as a possible D gene (6 bases). CDR1 is SQVTM, CDR2 ANQGSEA, per germline. CDR3 size: 12 residues. Trimming took off 6 bases at V and 6 bases at J, with 12 bases between the two ends. In DNA form, the CDR3 reads TGCAGCGTGACCGAGGGGGTCAATGAGCAGTTCTTC. Its protein is CSVTEGVNEQFF.

The genes are TRBV20-1 and TRBJ2-1; 12 nucleotides align to TRBD2. In germline, CDR1 is DFQATT, CDR2 SNEGSKA (reference sequence). V was clipped by 0 bases and J by 6 bases; unmatched bases: 3. The CDR3 consists of 15 residues. In DNA, the CDR3 is TGCAGTGCTAGAGATTGGACTAGCGGGGTCAATGAGCAGTTCTTC. Its protein is CSARDWTSGVNEQFF.